This T cell receptor beta chain is drawn from a study of blood T cell repertoires in COVID-19. Study-wide context: Nucleic acid was either cDNA or gDNA, and it came from T cells, B-cell-depleted T cells, or PBMCs.

The CDR3 consists of 16 residues. V dropped 5 bases and J dropped 0 bases, with 13 bases sitting between them. In germline, CDR1 is MNHEY, CDR2 SVGEGT. Relative to its sample, this clone is medium-sized. Original handling: By means of reference gene primer amplification, nucleated cell counts were estimated. Repertoires were generated with immunoSEQ multiplex PCR, while TCRdb's copy carries only in-frame clones and drops some. For V, J and clone size, that table is used; D and trimming come from the DNA. This table holds more than 200,000 clones, roughly 85% found once. This rearrangement joins TRBV6-2 or TRBV6-3 to TRBJ2-2, with TRBD1 as a possible D gene (5 bases). The sequence derives from a man between 18 and 29 years old with active or convalescent COVID-19. The sample was peripheral blood. CDR3: CASSLQTDANTGELFF. CDR3 nucleotide sequence: TGTGCCAGCAGTCTCCAGACAGATGCGAACACCGGGGAGCTGTTTTTT.